This T cell receptor (beta chain) was obtained from a study of blood T cell repertoires in COVID-19. At the level of the study: Spain, Italy and the United States supplied samples that represented acute and convalescent COVID-19. Sample material is recorded as cDNA or gDNA derived from T cells, B-cell-depleted T cells, or PBMCs.

Only in-frame clones appear in the TCRdb table, and some are missing; sequencing was by immunoSEQ multiplex PCR. This repertoire shows approximately 350,000 clones, around 90% found once; its top ten account for around 3%. The CDR3 consists of 10 residues. V lost 7 bases, J lost 8 bases, and 12 bases lay in between. Germline loops: CDR1 SQVTM, CDR2 ANQGSEA. The sequence was obtained from a woman in her 30s with COVID-19, enrolled during active disease. The sample taken for sequencing was peripheral blood. The chain links TRBV29-1 to TRBJ2-7, with TRBD2 as a possible D gene (5 bases). CDR3 region: CSEEASKQYV. CDR3 bases: TGCAGCGAGGAGGCTAGTAAGCAGTACGTC.